This T cell receptor (beta chain) was sequenced in a study of blood T cell repertoires in COVID-19 (dated by TCRdb to the early 2020s). Context from the whole study: The collaborator samples originated in the United States, Italy and Spain and spanned the acute and convalescent phases of COVID-19. The repertoires were released in a freely available public database meant as a resource for research on the immune response to SARS-CoV-2. A de-identified subject ID, COVID-19 status, age in years and sex were almost always included in the sample metadata. The dataset comprised deeply sampled blood TCRbeta repertoires from subjects exposed to, actively infected with, or recovered from COVID-19. Samples were obtained from the ongoing ImmuneRACE study (first 160 participants) and from about 1,300 subjects provided by 6 global collaborators. Where available, HLA class I and class II types were taken from metadata supplied by the sample provider and were not determined by assay-based typing. The material from the prospective study consisted of cDNA or gDNA derived from T cells, B-cell-depleted T cells, or PBMCs. Beyond this particular receptor, the publication reports: The quantity of clinical and demographic metadata differed by source and by participant and was supplied without curation.

Participants in the prospective study were aged about 18 to 95 years, lived in about two dozen United States geographic areas, and enrolled through a virtual design. In the prospective study, participants were assigned to cohorts based on the clinical history participants reported in a screening survey and a study questionnaire. For ImmuneRACE Cohort 3, a participant was defined as recovered based on two consecutive negative NP/OP PCR tests, clearance by a healthcare professional, or resolution of symptoms. Each participant in the prospective study had whole blood, serum and a nasopharyngeal or oropharyngeal swab collected by mobile phlebotomists. Participants in the prospective study had the option to provide additional blood draws and questionnaires over a 2-month period. Blood samples from the prospective study were shipped frozen or at room temperature prior to DNA extraction. TCRbeta CDR3 regions were amplified from genomic DNA using the immunoSEQ Assay, a bias-controlled multiplex PCR. Per the authors' processing: Nucleated cell counts per sample were estimated from amplification of reference gene primers within the assay. To quantify the absolute abundance of each unique TCRbeta CDR3 rearrangement, sequence reads were collapsed and filtered. Productive Simpson clonality was computed per sample as the square root of Simpson's diversity index over productive rearrangements. TCRdb re-hosts the immuneACCESS table, in-frame sequences only. Its copies lack some clones; in the studies checked, an unresolved V gene accounts for under half of them, and the cause for the rest is not known. V, J and clone size are taken as reported in that table, and D and trimming were inferred from the DNA itself. A total of more than 200,000 clones appear in this sample, about 87% of them only once. Under 2% of the sample is in the top ten clones.

Note on this clone: The specificity of this receptor is unknown. One base away there is no much larger clone; base qualities are not given.

Sequenced sample: PBMCs or T cells enriched from blood (not recorded which). This receptor was identified in a woman aged 50 to 60 who had recovered from COVID-19.

The nucleotides are TGTGCCAGCAGCCCCCACCGGGACAGGGGTGATACTGAAGCTTTCTTT. This encodes CASSPHRDRGDTEAFF. The V and J segments used are TRBV5-8 and TRBJ1-1; 10 nucleotides in the junction match TRBD1. The germline V gene provides CDR1 SGHTS and CDR2 YDEGEE. Unmatched junction bases come to 11, with V trimmed by 4 bases and J by 5 bases. Including cysteine and phenylalanine, the CDR3 has 16 amino acids. Solely the CDR3 DNA is kept, with 48 bases framed from the first base.